This TCR beta chain comes out of a study of cytomegalovirus exposure and HLA in healthy donors. Study-wide context: Per a later analysis, the roughly 640 first-cohort and approximately 120 validation repertoires shared one platform.

The table came from immunoSEQ multiplex PCR; TCRdb's copy has only in-frame clones and leaves some out. The repertoire consists of 220,000 or so clones, with around 86% occurring once and the leading ten covering 2% to 2.5%. The CDR3 extends over 14 amino acids. The germline V gene encodes CDR1 SGHRS and CDR2 YFSETQ. The V gene end was trimmed by 1 base and the J gene end by 5 bases; junction bases not matched to a gene: 5. The receptor comes from a woman younger than 30 in good health and CMV-seropositive. Material for sequencing was PBMCs. The chain employs TRBV5-1 and TRBJ2-5; 7 bases map to TRBD2. CDR3 amino acids: CASSLFGRAETQYF. CDR3 in DNA: TGCGCCAGCAGCTTGTTTGGGAGGGCGGAGACCCAGTACTTC.